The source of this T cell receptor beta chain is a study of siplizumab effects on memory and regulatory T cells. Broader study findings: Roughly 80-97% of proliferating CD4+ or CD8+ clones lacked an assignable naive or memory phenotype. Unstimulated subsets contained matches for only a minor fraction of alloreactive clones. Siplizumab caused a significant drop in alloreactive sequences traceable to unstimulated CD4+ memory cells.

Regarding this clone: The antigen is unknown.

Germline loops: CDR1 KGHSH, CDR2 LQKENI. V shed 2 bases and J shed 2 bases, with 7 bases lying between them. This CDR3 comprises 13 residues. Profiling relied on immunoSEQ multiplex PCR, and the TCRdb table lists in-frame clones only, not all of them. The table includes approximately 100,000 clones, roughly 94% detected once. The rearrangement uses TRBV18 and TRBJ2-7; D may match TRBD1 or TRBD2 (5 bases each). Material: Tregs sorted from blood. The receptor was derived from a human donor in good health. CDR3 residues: CASSPGDPYEQYF. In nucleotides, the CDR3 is TGTGCCAGCTCACCAGGGGACCCCTACGAGCAGTACTTC.